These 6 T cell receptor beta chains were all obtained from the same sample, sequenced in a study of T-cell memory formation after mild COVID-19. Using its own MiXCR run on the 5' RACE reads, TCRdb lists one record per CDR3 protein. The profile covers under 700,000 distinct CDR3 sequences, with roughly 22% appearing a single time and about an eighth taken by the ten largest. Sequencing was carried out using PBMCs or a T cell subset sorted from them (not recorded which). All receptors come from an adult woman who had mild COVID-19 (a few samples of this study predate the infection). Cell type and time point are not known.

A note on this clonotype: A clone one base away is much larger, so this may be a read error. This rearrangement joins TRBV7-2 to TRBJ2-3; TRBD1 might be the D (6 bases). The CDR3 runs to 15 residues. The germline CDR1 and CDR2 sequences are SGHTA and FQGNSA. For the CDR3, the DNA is TGTGCCAGCAGTCGCGCGCAGGGGCGGACGGATACGAAGTATTTT. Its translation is CASSRAQGRTDTKYF. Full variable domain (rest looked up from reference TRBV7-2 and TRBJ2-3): GAGVSQSPSNKVTEKGKDVELRCDPISGHTALYWYRQSLGQGLEFLIYFQGNSAPDKSGLPSDRFSAERTGGSVSTLTIQRTQQEDSAVYLCASSRAQGRTDTKYFGPGTRLTVL.

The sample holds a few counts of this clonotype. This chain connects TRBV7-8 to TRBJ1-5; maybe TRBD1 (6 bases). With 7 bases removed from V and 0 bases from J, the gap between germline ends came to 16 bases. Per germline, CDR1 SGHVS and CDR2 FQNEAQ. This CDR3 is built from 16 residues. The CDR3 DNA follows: TGTGCCAGCATGGGGTTGAGGGGGGATAGCAATCAGCCCCAGCATTTT. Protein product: CASMGLRGDSNQPQHF.

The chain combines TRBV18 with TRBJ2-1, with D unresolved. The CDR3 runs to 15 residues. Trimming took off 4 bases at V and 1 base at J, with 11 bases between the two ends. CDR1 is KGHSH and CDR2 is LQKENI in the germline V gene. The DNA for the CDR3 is TGTGCCAGCTCACGAGCCGGGCAATCCTACAATGAGCAGTTCTTC. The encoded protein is CASSRAGQSYNEQFF.

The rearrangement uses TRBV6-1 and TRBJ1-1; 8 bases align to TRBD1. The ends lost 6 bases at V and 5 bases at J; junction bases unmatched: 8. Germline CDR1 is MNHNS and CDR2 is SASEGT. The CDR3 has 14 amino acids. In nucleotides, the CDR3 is TGTGCCAGCAGGCGAACAGGGGGTAGTACTGAAGCTTTCTTT. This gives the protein CASRRTGGSTEAFF.

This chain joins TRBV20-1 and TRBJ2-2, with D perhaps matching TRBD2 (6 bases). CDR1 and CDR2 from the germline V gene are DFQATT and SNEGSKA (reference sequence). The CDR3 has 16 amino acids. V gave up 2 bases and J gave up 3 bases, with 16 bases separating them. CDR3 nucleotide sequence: TGCAGTGCTAGAAAACCGGGAGTCTCCTACACCGGGGAGCTGTTTTTT. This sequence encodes CSARKPGVSYTGELFF.

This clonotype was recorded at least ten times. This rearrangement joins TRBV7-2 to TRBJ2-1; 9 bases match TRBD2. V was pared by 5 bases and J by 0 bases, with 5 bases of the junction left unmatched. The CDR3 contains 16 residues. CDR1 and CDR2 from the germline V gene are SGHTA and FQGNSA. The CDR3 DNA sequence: TGTGCCAGCAGCACTCAAGCGGGAGGCTCCTACAATGAGCAGTTCTTC. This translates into CASSTQAGGSYNEQFF.